This TCR beta chain stems from a study of response to subunit inactivated influenza vaccine. Notes on this clonotype: Its antigen is undetermined.

The V gene's germline CDR1 is LNHDA and CDR2 SQIVND (reference sequence). This CDR3 has 16 residues. The V and J ends lost 5 bases and 3 bases, in that order; junction bases with no gene match: 9. TCRdb re-analysed the RT-PCR reads in MiXCR, keeping a single row per CDR3 protein. Among fewer than 750,000 distinct CDR3 sequences listed, 11% to 15% were seen once. Study findings and constraints: The authors suggested that few new T cells are recruited per seasonal influenza vaccination.

This clonotype was obtained from a man aged 45-60 years who received an inactivated influenza vaccine. The sample was PBMCs from blood, taken roughly 12 days after vaccination. The chain has TRBV19 and TRBJ2-7; 11 bases map to TRBD1. CDR3 sequence: CASSPDVGTGGYEQYF. The CDR3 DNA is TGTGCCAGTAGTCCCGATGTAGGGACAGGGGGCTACGAGCAGTACTTC. Full variable domain (rest looked up from reference TRBV19 and TRBJ2-7): DGGITQSPKYLFRKEGQNVTLSCEQNLNHDAMYWYRQDPGQGLRLIYYSQIVNDFQKGDIAEGYSVSREKKESFPLTVTSAQKNPTAFYLCASSPDVGTGGYEQYFGPGTRLTVT.